A selection of T cell receptor beta chains follows, all from one sample in a study of blood T cell repertoires in COVID-19. Here immunoSEQ multiplex PCR was the method, and the copy in TCRdb shows in-frame clones only, minus some. The sample contains hundreds of thousands of clones, 70% to 90% of which appear only once. Sequences were obtained from PBMCs or T cells enriched from blood (not recorded which). Receptors originate from a woman in her 30s who had recovered from COVID-19. Each CDR3 is given with its conserved first and last residue. D genes are given only for firm matches. Clone size is not always given. Where it is, it says once, few, many or a class for expanded clones.

d_gene,v_gene,j_gene,abundance,CDR3nt,CDR3aa
TRBD2,TRBV2,TRBJ2-2,NA,TGTGCCAGCAGTGCCATACTAGCGGGCTTAACCGGGGAGCTGTTTTTT,CASSAILAGLTGELFF
NA,TRBV4-3,TRBJ1-6,NA,TGCGCCAGCAGCCACCAGGGCCTCAAGGATTCACCCCTCCACTTT,CASSHQGLKDSPLHF
TRBD1,TRBV4-3,TRBJ2-7,NA,TGCGCCAGCAGCCAAGACGGGACAGCCTTAACCTACGAGCAGTACTTC,CASSQDGTALTYEQYF
NA,TRBV7-8,TRBJ1-1,NA,TGTGCCAGCAGCCCCTCGGGGGGCCTGGGATCGGACACTGAAGCTTTCTTT,CASSPSGGLGSDTEAFF
NA,TRBV7-8,TRBJ1-4,NA,TGTGCCAGCAGCTTAGACTCGGCGGCAGTGACTAATGAAAAACTGTTTTTT,CASSLDSAAVTNEKLFF
TRBD1,TRBV9,TRBJ2-2,NA,TGTGCCAGCAGCGTAGATGATGGGACAGGGATTCGGGAGCTGTTTTTT,CASSVDDGTGIRELFF
TRBD1,TRBV19,TRBJ2-5,NA,TGTGCCAGCAGGGACAGGGGAGAGACCCAGTACTTC,CASRDRGETQYF
TRBD2,TRBV9,TRBJ2-3,NA,TGTGCCAGCAGCGTTACTAGCGGGGTTTCAGATACGCAGTATTTT,CASSVTSGVSDTQYF
NA,TRBV7-9,TRBJ2-3,NA,TGTGCCAGCAGCCCTGGCGAGGGTAGCGGAGAGTCTAGCACAGATACGCAGTATTTT,CASSPGEGSGESSTDTQYF
NA,TRBV7-3,TRBJ2-1,NA,TGTGCCAGCAGCGACAAAGGTGGCGGGAAGCAGTTCTTC,CASSDKGGGKQFF
TRBD1,TRBV10-3,TRBJ1-4,NA,TGTGCCATCAGTGCGACAGGGGCCCGGAACGGGGAGGAAAAACTGTTTTTT,CAISATGARNGEEKLFF
NA,TRBV7-9,TRBJ1-1,once,TGTGCCAGCAGCTCCCCGACAGTGAACACTGAAGCTTTCTTT,CASSSPTVNTEAFF
NA,TRBV12-5,TRBJ2-7,NA,TGTGCTAGTGGTTTGGGGGGGGACTACGAGCAGTACTTC,CASGLGGDYEQYF
TRBD2,TRBV10-1,TRBJ2-1,NA,TGCGCCAGCAGCGACCTGGGAGGGCAGCCGCAGTTCTTC,CASSDLGGQPQFF
NA,TRBV9,TRBJ2-3,NA,TGTGCCAGCAGCGTAGGGAGTGATACGCAGTATTTT,CASSVGSDTQYF
NA,TRBV7-6,TRBJ1-1,NA,TGTGCCAGTTCTGTAAGTACTCGGGAAAACACTGAAGCTTTCTTT,CASSVSTRENTEAFF
TRBD2,TRBV9,TRBJ2-1,NA,TGTGCCAGCAGCGCGAGCGGGAGTTCGTACAATGAGCAGTTCTTC,CASSASGSSYNEQFF
TRBD2,TRBV5-1,TRBJ2-1,NA,TGCGCCAGCAGCTACGGGACTAGCGGGGCTGAGCAGTTCTTC,CASSYGTSGAEQFF
TRBD1,TRBV5-4,TRBJ1-6,NA,TGTGCCAGCAGCGTAGGACAGGGGGATTCACCCCTCCACTTT,CASSVGQGDSPLHF
TRBD2,TRBV4-2,TRBJ2-1,NA,TGTGCCAGCAGCCGTTCGGGGAGGGAAAACAATGAGCAGTTCTTC,CASSRSGRENNEQFF
TRBD1,TRBV29-1,TRBJ1-2,NA,TGCAGCGTCGACAGGGGATATGGCTACACCTTC,CSVDRGYGYTF
NA,TRBV2,TRBJ2-7,NA,TGTGCCAGCCCGACAAGGGGGAACGAGCAGTACTTC,CASPTRGNEQYF
TRBD1,TRBV5-4,TRBJ2-2,once,TGTGCCAGCAGCTACAGGGGGTTGGACACCGGGGAGCTGTTTTTT,CASSYRGLDTGELFF
NA,TRBV28,TRBJ1-4,NA,TGTGCCAGCAGTCTTAATGAAAAACTGTTTTTT,CASSLNEKLFF
NA,TRBV10-3,TRBJ2-1,NA,TGTGCCATCAGTGATGAACAATACAATGAGCAGTTCTTC,CAISDEQYNEQFF
NA,TRBV5-1,TRBJ1-3,few,TGCGCCAGCAGCTTGCGAGGCGATACGGCCGGAAACACCATATATTTT,CASSLRGDTAGNTIYF
NA,TRBV19,TRBJ1-6,NA,TGTGCCAGCCAAACAGGGTACGATTCACCCCTCCACTTT,CASQTGYDSPLHF
TRBD1,TRBV28,TRBJ1-4,NA,TGTGCCAGCAGTTCCAAAGGGACAGCGTATAATGAAAAACTGTTTTTT,CASSSKGTAYNEKLFF
TRBD1,TRBV6-5,TRBJ1-2,NA,TGTGCCAGCACCCCGACAGGGATTAACTATGGCTACACCTTC,CASTPTGINYGYTF
NA,TRBV7-2,TRBJ1-2,NA,TGTGCCAGCAGCGAAAATGGACAAGTGAGAGGCTACACCTTC,CASSENGQVRGYTF
TRBD1,TRBV6-5,TRBJ1-5,NA,TGTGCCAGCAGTCCGACAGGGAATAGCAATCAGCCCCAGCATTTT,CASSPTGNSNQPQHF
NA,TRBV18,TRBJ1-1,NA,TGTGCCAGCTCACATGGGGGGTTCACTGAAGCTTTCTTT,CASSHGGFTEAFF
NA,TRBV28,TRBJ1-2,NA,TGTGCCAGCAGTTTGCTGTGGGCGACAGAACCTAACTATGGCTACACCTTC,CASSLLWATEPNYGYTF
TRBD1,TRBV11-3,TRBJ1-1,once,TGTGCCAGCGGACCCAGGGGGCGACGATTTATGAACACTGAAGCTTTCTTT,CASGPRGRRFMNTEAFF
NA,TRBV28,TRBJ2-5,NA,TGTGCCAGCAGTCTACCAAAACCCCAAGAGACCCAGTACTTC,CASSLPKPQETQYF
NA,TRBV7-6,TRBJ1-3,NA,TGTGCCAGCAGCTTCCCCGGGGGGGGCTTCGCCGGAAACACCATATATTTT,CASSFPGGGFAGNTIYF
NA,TRBV7-8,TRBJ1-5,once,TGTGCCAGCAGCTTAGGGTTGGGGGCCGGGAGGCTTTATCAGCCCCAGCATTTT,CASSLGLGAGRLYQPQHF
NA,TRBV7-2,TRBJ2-7,NA,TGTGCCAGCAGCTTAGATGTTAGCAGTGCGGCCTCCTACGAGCAGTACTTC,CASSLDVSSAASYEQYF
NA,TRBV11-2,TRBJ2-1,NA,TGTGCCAGCAGCTTAGCCGTTGGCAGGGTCCAGTTCTTC,CASSLAVGRVQFF
NA,TRBV9,TRBJ1-1,NA,TGTGCCAGCAGCGCCTCACTGTACACTGAAGCTTTCTTT,CASSASLYTEAFF
NA,TRBV3-1/TRBV3-2,TRBJ2-7,NA,TGTGCCAGCAGCCAAGATCGCTACGAGCAGTACTTC,CASSQDRYEQYF
TRBD2,TRBV20-1,TRBJ2-1,NA,TGCAGTGCTAGTCGGCTAGCGGGAGATCCCCTATACAATGAGCAGTTCTTC,CSASRLAGDPLYNEQFF
NA,TRBV11-2,TRBJ2-7,NA,TGTGCCAGCAGCCTTGATGACAGCTCCTACGAGCAGTACTTC,CASSLDDSSYEQYF
TRBD2,TRBV19,TRBJ2-1,NA,TGTGCCAGTAGACCCGGGGGGGCATACAATGAGCAGTTCTTC,CASRPGGAYNEQFF
TRBD2,TRBV27,TRBJ2-7,NA,TGTGCCAGCAGTAGGGGAGGGCCCCGTTTAGAGGAGCAGTACTTC,CASSRGGPRLEEQYF
TRBD2,TRBV28,TRBJ2-7,NA,TGTGCCAGCAGTTTATGGGACTTAGCGGGAGGGCCGCGCGAGCAGTACTTC,CASSLWDLAGGPREQYF
TRBD1,TRBV7-8,TRBJ1-1,few,TGTGCCAGCAGCGCCTGGGACAGAGGCACTGAAGCTTTCTTT,CASSAWDRGTEAFF
NA,TRBV4-2,TRBJ2-1,few,TGTGCCAGCAGCCGCGCGCGAGATTTTGAGCAGTTCTTC,CASSRARDFEQFF
NA,TRBV9,TRBJ1-1,NA,TGTGCCAGCAGCGTAGCGGGGGGTGTTACAGGAGGAAACACTGAAGCTTTCTTT,CASSVAGGVTGGNTEAFF
TRBD2,TRBV7-3,TRBJ2-1,once,TGTGCCAGCAGCTCCGACCGACTAGCGGGAGTTCTCAACAATGAGCAGTTCTTC,CASSSDRLAGVLNNEQFF
TRBD2,TRBV11-2,TRBJ2-5,NA,TGTGCCAGCAGCTTGACTAGCGGACACCAAGAGACCCAGTACTTC,CASSLTSGHQETQYF
NA,TRBV21-1,TRBJ2-2,NA,TGTGCCAGCAGCAAAGCGCGGGGCCCGGGACAGATAACCGGGGAGCTGTTTTTT,CASSKARGPGQITGELFF
NA,TRBV7-2,TRBJ2-5,NA,TGTGCCAGCAGCTTGGCCTCCGGACAAGGGAAAGAGACCCAGTACTTC,CASSLASGQGKETQYF